A single sample gave rise to the 26 T cell receptor beta chains below, sequenced in a study of shared clonotypes between healthy human individuals. Sequencing used immunoSEQ multiplex PCR; TCRdb keeps in-frame clones, though not all of them. The sample shows 950,000 to 1,300,000 clones, about 77% of them seen only once. Sequencing was done on a sample of memory CD4+ T cells sorted from blood. Regarding subset: CD45RA-negative fraction. Receptors were obtained from a man between 18 and 29 years old in good health.

The rearrangement joins TRBV7-6 to TRBJ1-2; D call uncertain. The CDR3 covers 16 residues. V lost 0 bases, J lost 1 base, and 12 bases lay in between. Germline CDR1 is SGHVS and CDR2 is FNYEAQ. This CDR3 is CASSLAGGWDNYGYTF. The CDR3 DNA is TGTGCCAGCAGCTTAGCGGGCGGCTGGGATAACTATGGCTACACCTTC.

The J gene is TRBJ1-2, the V gene TRBV20-1, with D unclear. This CDR3 has 11 amino acids. Trimming removed 2 bases from V and 10 bases from J, with 11 bases in between. Germline loops: CDR1 DFQATT, CDR2 SNEGSKA (reference sequence). The CDR3 spells CSARQKTAYTF. The CDR3 DNA follows: TGCAGTGCTAGACAGAAGACGGCCTACACCTTC.

The rearrangement links TRBV18 to TRBJ1-2, with D possibly being TRBD1 (6 bases). V gave up 4 bases and J gave up 4 bases, with 19 bases separating them. This CDR3 has 16 amino acids. The V gene's germline CDR1 is KGHSH and CDR2 LQKENI. CDR3 sequence: CASSRTGTGQFYGYTF. The CDR3 DNA follows: TGTGCCAGCTCACGAACCGGTACAGGACAGTTCTATGGCTACACCTTC. Full variable domain (rest looked up from reference TRBV18 and TRBJ1-2): NAGVMQNPRHLVRRRGQEARLRCSPMKGHSHVYWYRQLPEEGLKFMVYLQKENIIDESGMPKERFSAEFPKEGPSILRIQQVVRGDSAAYFCASSRTGTGQFYGYTFGSGTRLTVV.

This sequence joins TRBV6-5 and TRBJ2-3, with D perhaps matching TRBD1 or TRBD2 (5 bases each). The V and J ends lost 3 bases and 6 bases respectively, with 16 bases between them. The CDR3 totals 15 residues. The germline V gene has CDR1 MNHEY and CDR2 SVGAGI. CDR3 DNA: TGTGCCAGCAGTTATGGGGACCGGCAAGCCGATACGCAGTATTTT. It is translated as CASSYGDRQADTQYF.

This clone showed up just a few times. This chain connects TRBV5-1 to TRBJ2-5; 11 positions match TRBD2. J was trimmed by 0 bases and V by 4 bases; bases with no gene match: 5. CDR3 length equals 16 residues. Per the germline V gene, CDR1 is SGHRS and CDR2 is YFSETQ. DNA of the CDR3: TGCGCCAGCAGCCCAGCGACTAGCGGGAACCAAGAGACCCAGTACTTC. Translated, it gives CASSPATSGNQETQYF.

The chain links TRBV18 to TRBJ1-1; TRBD1 matches at 7 bases. The germline V gene has CDR1 KGHSH and CDR2 LQKENI. The CDR3 runs 13 residues. J was trimmed by 11 bases and V by 3 bases; bases with no gene match: 9. This chain's CDR3 is CASSPVRGHYAFF. DNA of the CDR3: TGTGCCAGCTCACCGGTAAGGGGGCATTACGCTTTCTTT.

The chain recombines TRBV6-1 with TRBJ2-4; no clear D. The CDR3 length is 17 residues. V was pared by 1 base and J by 0 bases, with 13 bases between. Germline V gives CDR1 MNHNS, CDR2 SASEGT. For the CDR3, the DNA is TGTGCCAGCAGTGAAGTAGGTGGGGTCAAAGCCAAAAACATTCAGTACTTC. Translated: CASSEVGGVKAKNIQYF.

This chain uses TRBV28 with TRBJ2-7, with 7 bases lining up with TRBD1. The ends lost 4 bases at V and 2 bases at J; junction bases unmatched: 11. The germline gives CDR1 MDHEN, CDR2 SYDVKM. The CDR3 is made up of 16 amino acids. The CDR3 sequence: CASSSLNRGGPYEQYF. As DNA, the CDR3 is TGTGCCAGCAGTTCCCTAAACAGGGGTGGGCCCTACGAGCAGTACTTC.

About this clone itself: One junction end does not reproduce the germline sequence, and a read error may be involved. The chain combines TRBV7-7 with TRBJ2-1; D remains ambiguous. The CDR3 length is 14 residues. The germline CDR1 and CDR2 sequences are SSHAT and FNYEAQ (reference sequence). The CDR3 spells CASSLTDSYNEQFF. The CDR3 DNA sequence: TGTGCTAGCAGCTTAACAGATTCCTACAATGAGCAGTTCTTC.

This sequence joins TRBV18 and TRBJ2-2, with TRBD1 as a possible D gene (5 bases). Germline CDR1 KGHSH, CDR2 LQKENI. V lost 0 bases to trimming and J lost 9 bases, with 17 bases between them. This CDR3 spans 16 amino acids. The DNA for the CDR3 is TGTGCCAGCTCACCACCGGTTGGGGCCAATACTAGGGAGCTGTTTTTT. Amino acid sequence: CASSPPVGANTRELFF. Looking up the rest from reference TRBV18 and TRBJ2-2 gives the full variable domain: NAGVMQNPRHLVRRRGQEARLRCSPMKGHSHVYWYRQLPEEGLKFMVYLQKENIIDESGMPKERFSAEFPKEGPSILRIQQVVRGDSAAYFCASSPPVGANTRELFFGEGSRLTVL.

The chain uses TRBV18 and TRBJ1-1; D not resolved. Germline loops: CDR1 KGHSH, CDR2 LQKENI. V lost 3 bases to trimming and J lost 6 bases, with 11 bases between them. The CDR3 has 13 amino acids. CDR3 sequence (DNA): TGTGCCAGCTCACCGCCAGCCTCCGCTGAAGCTTTCTTT. This translates into CASSPPASAEAFF. The full variable domain, rest sourced from reference TRBV18 and TRBJ1-1, is NAGVMQNPRHLVRRRGQEARLRCSPMKGHSHVYWYRQLPEEGLKFMVYLQKENIIDESGMPKERFSAEFPKEGPSILRIQQVVRGDSAAYFCASSPPASAEAFFGQGTRLTVV.

J is TRBJ1-4 and V is TRBV2, with D possibly TRBD1 on 5 matching bases. This CDR3 comprises 13 residues. CDR1 and CDR2 from the germline V gene are SNHLY and FYNNEI. V lost 7 bases and J 10 bases, leaving 16 bases between the germline ends. The CDR3 nucleotides are TGTGCCAGCACCGCGGCTGAGGGGTCAAAACTGTTTTTT. Amino acids: CASTAAEGSKLFF.

This clone showed up just a few times. A much larger clone is a single base away; this may be a read error. J is TRBJ2-2 and V is TRBV6-5, with 7 bases matching TRBD1. Losses at the gene ends were 6 bases for V and 2 bases for J; bases not matched to a gene: 3. The CDR3 is 14 amino acids. Germline V gives CDR1 MNHEY, CDR2 SVGAGI. In nucleotides, the CDR3 is TGTGCCAGCAGCCGGGACAGAAACACCGGGGAGCTGTTTTTT. Translation: CASSRDRNTGELFF.

The CDR3 DNA sequence: TGTGCCAGCAGCCAAAATAACTATGGCTACACCTTC. Its protein is CASSQNNYGYTF. This chain connects TRBV14 to TRBJ1-2; no clear D gene. Deletions cut 2 bases from V and 1 base from J, with 2 bases between. Germline V gives CDR1 SGHDN, CDR2 FVKESK. The CDR3 spans 12 residues.

The rearrangement links TRBV6-5 to TRBJ1-1; D not resolved. Deletions cut 0 bases from V and 5 bases from J, with 13 bases between. The CDR3 runs 15 residues. Germline values: CDR1 MNHEY, CDR2 SVGAGI. The CDR3 loop reads CASSYSNSRRTEAFF. CDR3 bases: TGTGCCAGCAGTTACTCGAACAGTAGGAGGACTGAAGCTTTCTTT.

Only a few counts were recorded for this clone. The chain links TRBV9 to TRBJ2-5, with 13 bases lining up with TRBD2. This CDR3 spans 15 amino acids. The germline gives CDR1 SGDLS, CDR2 YYNGEE. V lost 4 bases, J lost 5 bases, and 5 bases stayed unmatched. Here the CDR3 reads CASSPGLAGVETQYF. The CDR3 coding sequence is TGTGCCAGCAGCCCTGGACTAGCGGGGGTTGAGACCCAGTACTTC.

The chain joins TRBV15 to TRBJ1-4; D unresolved. The germline gives CDR1 LNHNV, CDR2 YYDKDF (reference sequence). Between the trimmed V and J ends, which lost 0 bases and 8 bases, there was a span of 16 bases. CDR3 length equals 16 residues. Written as DNA, the CDR3 is TGTGCCACCAGCAGAGACGCAGCAGGAATACGGGAAAAACTGTTTTTT. Protein sequence: CATSRDAAGIREKLFF.

The chain combines TRBV7-2 with TRBJ2-2, with D tentatively TRBD1 (5 bases). V shed 2 bases and J shed 8 bases, with 9 bases lying between them. The CDR3 is made up of 13 amino acids. Looked up from germline, CDR1 is SGHTA and CDR2 is FQGNSA. The chain's CDR3 is CASSLFRTGELFF. CDR3 coding DNA: TGTGCCAGCAGCTTATTCCGGACAGGGGAGCTGTTTTTT.

The V call is TRBV29-1, the J call TRBJ1-2, with TRBD1 identical over 7 bases. This CDR3 comprises 14 residues. Trimming removed 0 bases from V and 4 bases from J; junction bases left unmatched: 5. Germline loops: CDR1 SQVTM, CDR2 ANQGSEA. The CDR3 region is CSVEERQGGYGYTF. The CDR3 bases are TGCAGCGTTGAAGAAAGACAGGGAGGCTATGGCTACACCTTC. Based on the CDR3 plus reference TRBV29-1 and TRBJ1-2, the full variable domain is SAVISQKPSRDICQRGTSLTIQCQVDSQVTMMFWYRQQPGQSLTLIATANQGSEATYESGFVIDKFPISRPNLTFSTLTVSNMSPEDSSIYLCSVEERQGGYGYTFGSGTRLTVV.

This chain joins TRBV28 and TRBJ2-1, with D perhaps TRBD1 or TRBD2 (5 bases each). CDR1 and CDR2 from the germline V gene are MDHEN and SYDVKM. Trimming stripped 10 bases from V and 0 bases from J, with 22 bases between. The length of the CDR3 is 17 residues. The CDR3: CATFWGSSPSSYNEQFF. In nucleotides, the CDR3 is TGTGCCACCTTTTGGGGGTCCTCGCCGAGCTCCTACAATGAGCAGTTCTTC.

The chain employs TRBV4-1 and TRBJ2-7; 7 bases match TRBD1. The germline V gene encodes CDR1 MGHRA and CDR2 YSYEKL. The CDR3 is 15 residues long. J gave up 4 bases and V 2 bases, and 8 bases lay outside the gene matches. The CDR3 loop is CASSQPRDSLYEQYF. The CDR3 DNA is TGCGCCAGCAGCCAACCACGGGACAGCCTATACGAGCAGTACTTC.

This chain links TRBV4-1 with TRBJ1-3, with D possibly matching TRBD1 (5 bases). V lost 1 base to trimming and J lost 1 base, with 11 bases between them. The CDR3 loop spans 16 amino acids. Germline CDR1 and CDR2: MGHRA and YSYEKL. CDR3 protein: CASSQGTKQSGNTIYF. CDR3 coding DNA: TGCGCCAGCAGCCAAGGGACAAAACAGTCTGGAAACACCATATATTTT.

Here the CDR3 DNA reads TGTGCCAGCAGCAAAAATGCGGGGGGGCAGTCAGATACGCAGTATTTT. Translating gives CASSKNAGGQSDTQYF. This sequence joins TRBV7-3 and TRBJ2-3; 9 bases are a match to TRBD2. The CDR3 totals 16 residues. Germline V CDR1 and CDR2: SGHTA, FQGTGA. V gave up 5 bases and J gave up 4 bases; unmatched junction bases: 10.

This clone was seen only a few times. The chain carries TRBV19 and TRBJ2-5; 9 bases align to TRBD1. The V gene's germline CDR1 is LNHDA and CDR2 SQIVND (reference sequence). The V segment lost 5 bases and the J segment 4 bases; nucleotides outside the gene matches: 17. The CDR3 covers 18 residues. The CDR3 DNA sequence: TGTGCCAGTAGTGCACAAGGGAGGGGACAGGGACAGGGAGAGACCCAGTACTTC. Translation: CASSAQGRGQGQGETQYF.

This chain links TRBV5-6 with TRBJ1-1; 8 nucleotides agree with TRBD1. CDR3 length: 14 residues. Germline CDR1 reads SGHDT; CDR2 reads YYEEEE. Trimming cost V 4 bases and J 1 base; bases outside gene matches: 3. The CDR3 DNA follows: TGTGCCAGCAGCCAGGACAGGGCGAACACTGAAGCTTTCTTT. It translates to CASSQDRANTEAFF. Using reference TRBV5-6 and TRBJ1-1 for the parts outside the CDR3, the full variable domain is DAGVTQSPTHLIKTRGQQVTLRCSPKSGHDTVSWYQQALGQGPQFIFQYYEEEERQRGNFPDRFSGHQFPNYSSELNVNALLLGDSALYLCASSQDRANTEAFFGQGTRLTVV.

This clone was seen a handful of times. V is TRBV4-1 and J is TRBJ1-6; D is uncertain. CDR3 length equals 15 residues. CDR1 is MGHRA, CDR2 YSYEKL, per germline. V lost 0 bases and J lost 6, with 9 bases in between. CDR3 protein: CASSQDWAANSPLHF. CDR3 bases: TGCGCCAGCAGCCAAGATTGGGCAGCTAATTCACCCCTCCACTTT.